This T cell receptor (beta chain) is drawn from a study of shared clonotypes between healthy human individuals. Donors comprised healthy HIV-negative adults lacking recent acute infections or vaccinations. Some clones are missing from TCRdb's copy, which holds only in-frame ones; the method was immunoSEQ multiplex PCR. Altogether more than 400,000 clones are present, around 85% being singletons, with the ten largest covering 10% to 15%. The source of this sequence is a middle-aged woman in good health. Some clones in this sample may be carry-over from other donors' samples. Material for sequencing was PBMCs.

The CDR3: CASSGTDANYGYTF. The CDR3 bases are TGTGCCAGCAGCGGGACAGACGCTAACTATGGCTACACCTTC. This rearrangement joins TRBV9 to TRBJ1-2, with D possibly TRBD1 on 6 matching bases. The CDR3 sequence is 14 residues long. Germline assignment: CDR1 SGDLS and CDR2 YYNGEE. Trimming cost V 3 bases and J 0 bases, with 9 bases left between them.